What follows describes a single T cell receptor (beta chain). Its target is not known. The record originates from a study of long-term antiretroviral therapy in people with HIV. Findings and limits, study-wide: Repertoire dominance by clones expanded before ART was seen at all time points.

Per individual, the PBMC samples numbered at least one pre-ART and at least two post-ART. Treatment of all HIV participants took place in the United States. Version v3.0 of the immunoSEQ assay ran at survey level. Data came from immunoSEQ multiplex PCR; TCRdb stores just in-frame clones and leaves some out. The repertoire includes approximately 16,000 clones, about 78% of them detected once, and roughly 14% sits in the top ten. Germline CDR1 reads KGHSH; CDR2 reads LQKENI. V lost 0 bases to trimming and J lost 7 bases, with 9 bases between them. There are 13 residues in the CDR3. Specimen: unsorted PBMCs, collected more than 3.1 years after starting antiretroviral therapy. This clonotype originated in a woman in her thirties or forties with HIV. This chain uses TRBV18 with TRBJ1-2; D not resolved. The CDR3 here is CASSPPSQIGYTF. The DNA for the CDR3 is TGTGCCAGCTCACCACCGAGTCAGATTGGCTACACCTTC.